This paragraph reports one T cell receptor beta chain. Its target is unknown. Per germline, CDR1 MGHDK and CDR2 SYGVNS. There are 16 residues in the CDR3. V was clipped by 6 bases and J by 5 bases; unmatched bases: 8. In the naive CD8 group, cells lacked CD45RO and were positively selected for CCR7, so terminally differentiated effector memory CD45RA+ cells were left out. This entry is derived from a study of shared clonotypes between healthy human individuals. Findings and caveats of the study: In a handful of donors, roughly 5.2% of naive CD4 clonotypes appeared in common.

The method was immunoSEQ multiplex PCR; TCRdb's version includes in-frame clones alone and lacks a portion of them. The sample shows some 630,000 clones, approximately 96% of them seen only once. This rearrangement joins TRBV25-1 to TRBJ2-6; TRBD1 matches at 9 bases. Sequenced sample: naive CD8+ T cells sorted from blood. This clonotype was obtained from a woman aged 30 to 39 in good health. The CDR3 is CASSPSGQGRANVLTF. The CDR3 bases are TGTGCCAGCAGCCCCTCGGGACAGGGTAGGGCCAACGTCCTGACTTTC.